This T cell receptor (beta chain) originates from a study of early T cells in non-severe SARS-CoV-2 infection. The wider study: Sequenced bulk RNA came from whole blood that was unsorted, and chains were unpaired.

Individual cDNA molecules were tagged with unique molecular identifiers, the study reported. MiXCR was run by TCRdb on the 5' RACE reads, yielding one entry per CDR3 protein. The sample lists some 40,000 distinct CDR3 sequences, around 6.3% occurring once. The germline V gene has CDR1 SGHKS and CDR2 YYEKEE (reference sequence). The CDR3 loop spans 13 amino acids. V was pared by 1 base and J by 10 bases, with 12 bases between. The TCR was taken from an adult who was a healthcare worker with PCR-confirmed SARS-CoV-2 infection or an uninfected control (not recorded which). Sequenced material: whole blood, taken at baseline. J is TRBJ2-1 and V is TRBV5-5; D gene uncertain. CDR3: CASSLTVVGEQFF. CDR3 DNA sequence: TGTGCCAGCAGCTTGACGGTTGTTGGAGAGCAGTTCTTC.